Listed below are T cell receptor beta chains from one sample, sequenced in a study of CD4+ T cells in melanoma. Sequencing was performed with immunoSEQ multiplex PCR; in TCRdb, only in-frame clones are kept and a portion is missing. The table has around 15,000 clones, more than 55% seen once; the top ten hold roughly 13%. Sequences were obtained from cells from a culture (not recorded whether cultured in vitro). The receptors shown here come from a human donor with melanoma. CDR3s include the opening cysteine and the closing phenylalanine or tryptophan. D genes are given only for firm matches. Rows give clone size only sometimes, using once, few, many, or a class for an expanded clone.

>TRBJ1-2|TRBV30|-|-
TGTGCCTGGAGCTCCAGTTTAGGTGGCTACACCTTC
CAWSSSLGGYTF
>TRBJ1-4|TRBV15|-|-
TGTGCCACCAGCGTGGTCGGGACTAATGAAAAACTGTTTTTT
CATSVVGTNEKLFF
>TRBJ2-2|TRBV11-3|-|-
TGTGCCAGCAGCCAATCCGGGACGGTCACCGGGGAGCTGTTTTTT
CASSQSGTVTGELFF
>TRBJ1-2|TRBV2|-|TRBD1
TGTGCCAGCAACCGACAGGGGGGTAACTATGGCTACACCTTC
CASNRQGGNYGYTF
>TRBJ2-7|TRBV5-1|-|-
TGCGCCAGCAGCCGTGAGCCCAGTGGCGAGCAGTACTTC
CASSREPSGEQYF
>TRBJ2-5|TRBV30|-|-
TGTGCCTGGAGTGGGCTGCAGGGGCGCGGAGAGACCCAGTACTTC
CAWSGLQGRGETQYF
>TRBJ1-2|TRBV5-4|-|-
TGTGCCAGCAGCGCTGATTACTATGGCTACACCTTC
CASSADYYGYTF
>TRBJ1-1|TRBV7-9|few|-
TGTGCCAGCAGCCTTCAGGGAACCCCACGAGGTGAAGCTTTCTTT
CASSLQGTPRGEAFF
>TRBJ2-2|TRBV5-1|-|-
TGCGCCAGCAGCTTGCCCGGGAACACCGGGGAGCTGTTTTTT
CASSLPGNTGELFF
>TRBJ2-7|TRBV30|-|-
TGTGCCTGGAGTTTGGGATCGGCCTACGAGCAGTACTTC
CAWSLGSAYEQYF
>TRBJ1-6|TRBV4-2|-|-
TGTGCCAGCAGCCAGAGTCCGGGGGGCAGGACATCCCTTCTGAGCTCCTATAATTCACCCCTCCACTTT
CASSQSPGGRTSLLSSYNSPLHF
>TRBJ1-4|TRBV7-2|-|-
TGTGCCAGCAGCTTAGGGGCTTTGAGGGGTTCGGATGAAAAACTGTTTTTT
CASSLGALRGSDEKLFF
>TRBJ1-1|TRBV7-9|medium-sized|TRBD1
TGTGCCAGCAGCCCCTCGGACAGGGGGGCTTTCTTT
CASSPSDRGAFF
>TRBJ2-2|TRBV9|medium-sized|-
TGTGCCAGCAGCGTATCCTGGGCCGGGGAGCTGTTTTTT
CASSVSWAGELFF
>TRBJ1-3|TRBV5-1|-|-
TGCGCCAGCAGCTTGGGGGCGTTAGCCTCTGGAAACACCATATATTTT
CASSLGALASGNTIYF
>TRBJ1-2|TRBV2|few|-
TGTGCCAGCAGTCCACAGGGTAGCTACACCTTC
CASSPQGSYTF
>TRBJ2-6|TRBV5-1|-|-
TGCGCCAGCAGCTTGGGAGGGATGGCTGCTGGGGCCAACGTCCTGACTTTC
CASSLGGMAAGANVLTF
>TRBJ1-5|TRBV30|-|-
TGTGCCTGGAGTCGGGGCCCACTTCGGCCCCAGCATTTT
CAWSRGPLRPQHF
>TRBJ1-3|TRBV5-4|few|-
TGTGCCAGCATGCAGGGAGCCGCTGGAAACACCATATATTTT
CASMQGAAGNTIYF
>TRBJ2-5|TRBV5-4|-|-
TGTGCCAGCAGAGTCGCGGGAATTGAAGAGACCCAGTACTTC
CASRVAGIEETQYF
>TRBJ1-1|TRBV7-2|-|-
TGTGCCAGCAGCTTTTTGAGCATGAACACTGAAGCTTTCTTT
CASSFLSMNTEAFF
>TRBJ1-3|TRBV19|once|-
TGTGCCAGTAGTATCTACGTGGGCTCTGGAAACACCATATATTTT
CASSIYVGSGNTIYF
>TRBJ2-5|TRBV5-1|-|-
TGCGCCAGCAGCTTGGACAGCTCGGGGACTTGGGCCCAGTACTTC
CASSLDSSGTWAQYF
>TRBJ2-2|TRBV7-6|-|-
TGTGCCAGCAGCTTACTTCCAGACGCCGGGGAGCTGTTTTTT
CASSLLPDAGELFF
>TRBJ1-5|TRBV27|-|TRBD1
TGTGCCAGCAGTTTAGGGACAGGGGGTATGATGGACAATCAGCCCCAGCATTTT
CASSLGTGGMMDNQPQHF
>TRBJ2-7|TRBV6-1|-|TRBD1
TGTGCCAGCAGTCTCCACCACAGGGGCGAGCAGTACTTC
CASSLHHRGEQYF
>TRBJ1-1|TRBV6-1|few|-
TGTGCCAGCAGTGACGACAGGCGGAACACTGAAGCTTTCTTT
CASSDDRRNTEAFF
>TRBJ1-1|TRBV11-1|-|-
TGTGCCAGCAGCTCGTTAAGGGGGGCGATTCGAAACATGAACACTGAAGCTTTCTTT
CASSSLRGAIRNMNTEAFF
>TRBJ1-1|TRBV10-2|-|-
TGCGCCAGCAGCATACTCATGAACACTGAAGCTTTCTTT
CASSILMNTEAFF
>TRBJ2-1|TRBV18|-|-
TGTGCCAGCTCACCATCGCCCGGGGGTAGCTCCTACAATGAGCAGTTCTTC
CASSPSPGGSSYNEQFF
>TRBJ1-1|TRBV2|few|-
TGTGCCAGCATGGGGGAGGGGACCACTGAAGCTTTCTTT
CASMGEGTTEAFF
>TRBJ1-5|TRBV7-2|-|-
TGTGCCAGCAGCTTTTTCCCGGGTAGCAATCAGCCCCAGCATTTT
CASSFFPGSNQPQHF
>TRBJ1-2|TRBV4-1|-|-
TGCGCCAGCAGCCAAAGGACACGAAATGGCTACACCTTC
CASSQRTRNGYTF
>TRBJ2-3|TRBV11-2|-|-
TGTGCCAGCAGCCGGGCCTTCGGACTTGGCACAGATACGCAGTATTTT
CASSRAFGLGTDTQYF
>TRBJ2-2|TRBV5-1|few|TRBD1
TGCGCCAGCAGCGCAACAGGGGGGCACACCGGGGAGCTGTTTTTT
CASSATGGHTGELFF
>TRBJ1-5|TRBV10-3|-|-
TGTGCCATCAGTGAAGCAGGGTTTCAGCCCCAGCATTTT
CAISEAGFQPQHF
>TRBJ1-2|TRBV4-2|-|-
TGTGCCAGCAGCCAAGGTTTGAGGACGGGAGCTAACTATGGCTACACCTTC
CASSQGLRTGANYGYTF
>TRBJ2-7|TRBV7-8|-|-
TGTGCCAGCAGCTTCAGAGAAGGGTCCTCCTACGAGCAGTACTTC
CASSFREGSSYEQYF
>TRBJ2-2|TRBV2|few|-
TGTGCCAGCAGGGGGGTATCTTCCACCGGGGAGCTGTTTTTT
CASRGVSSTGELFF
>TRBJ2-2|TRBV5-4|-|-
TGTGCCAGCAGCTTGGACATCACCGGGGAGCTGTTTTTT
CASSLDITGELFF
>TRBJ2-6|TRBV30|-|-
TGTGCCTGGAGTGTAAATGGGATAAGGGCCAACGTCCTGACTTTC
CAWSVNGIRANVLTF
>TRBJ2-6|TRBV10-3|-|TRBD1
TGTGCCATCGGGACAGGGGCCCCTGGGGCCAACGTCCTGACTTTC
CAIGTGAPGANVLTF
>TRBJ2-5|TRBV5-4|-|-
TGTGCCAGCAGCTTGTTCGTAGGGACCCAAGAGACCCAGTACTTC
CASSLFVGTQETQYF
>TRBJ1-2|TRBV4-1|-|-
TGCGCCAGCAGCCAAGTGGGCACAGCCCAGGGGAGCTATGGCTACACCTTC
CASSQVGTAQGSYGYTF
>TRBJ1-2|TRBV29-1|-|-
TGCAGCGTTGGGGCAGGAAACTATGGCTACACCTTC
CSVGAGNYGYTF
>TRBJ1-1|TRBV5-1|-|-
TGCGCCAGCAGCTTTCAGGGTACTGTTACTGAAGCTTTCTTT
CASSFQGTVTEAFF
>TRBJ2-5|TRBV18|-|-
TGTGCCAGCTCACCACCCTGGACAGAACAAGAGACCCAGTACTTC
CASSPPWTEQETQYF
>TRBJ1-3|TRBV6-5|-|-
TGTGCCAGCAGTGAGAGAATTGGAAACACCATATATTTT
CASSERIGNTIYF
>TRBJ1-1|TRBV19|-|-
TGTGCCAGTAGTATCGGGAGGAACACTGAAGCTTTCTTT
CASSIGRNTEAFF
>TRBJ2-7|TRBV19|-|TRBD1
TGTGCCAGTAGTACCAGCGCCGGGACAGGGTTCTACGAGCAGTACTTC
CASSTSAGTGFYEQYF
>TRBJ2-2|TRBV2|-|-
TGTGCCAGCGCGGGACATCCGAACACCGGGGAGCTGTTTTTT
CASAGHPNTGELFF